Included here is one T cell receptor (beta chain) sequence, with context. Its specificity is not known. The use of a sample-barcoded 5' primer and a J-beta primer mix characterized a second PCR of 7 to 11 cycles. Every cDNA was tagged by a template-switch adaptor with 12 random nucleotides. TCRdb analysed the 5' RACE reads with MiXCR anew, one entry per CDR3 protein. Of some 1.5 million distinct CDR3 sequences listed, 28% are singletons. The study drew donors from healthy Caucasian individuals in Russia aged about 6 to 95. Ten milliliters of peripheral blood were drawn from each donor. This sample is drawn from a study of blood T cells in healthy people across ages. Study results and limitations: Total diversity from one million sequenced T cells was likely underestimated.

Trimming removed 7 bases from V and 0 bases from J, with 16 bases in between. The CDR3 runs 16 residues. The receptor was isolated from a woman younger than 45 in good health. The sequenced sample was blood. V usage is TRBV12-3 or TRBV12-4 and J usage is TRBJ2-1, with D unresolved. The CDR3 nucleotides read TGTGCCAGCACCGTAGCTGGACGGAGCTCCTACAATGAGCAGTTCTTC. Protein sequence: CASTVAGRSSYNEQFF.